One sample yielded the 6 T cell receptor beta chains listed below, sequenced in a study of blood T cells in healthy people across ages. PCR was performed a second time for about 7 to 12 cycles using a sample-barcoded 5' primer and a J-beta primer mix. TCRdb processed the 5' RACE reads anew with MiXCR; each CDR3 protein has one entry. The table has some 1.5 million distinct CDR3 sequences, 28% seen once. Sequenced material: blood. These receptors all come from a woman under 40 in good health.

This clonotype occurred a few times. The rearrangement uses TRBV20-1 and TRBJ1-4; TRBD1 is a possible D gene (5 bases). Deletions cut 1 base from V and 4 bases from J, with 13 bases between. This CDR3 contains 15 residues. CDR1 is DFQATT, CDR2 SNEGSKA, per germline (reference sequence). CDR3 residues: CSARVTGRGNEKLFF. CDR3 nucleotides: TGCAGTGCTAGAGTTACCGGGAGGGGTAATGAAAAACTGTTTTTT.

This chain uses TRBV4-3 with TRBJ2-6; D gene ambiguous. Germline V lookup: CDR1 LGHNA, CDR2 YSLEER. The CDR3 is made up of 15 amino acids. The V gene lost 1 base and the J gene lost 2 bases, with 6 bases spanning the gap. Here the CDR3 reads CASSQVGTGANVLTF. DNA of the CDR3: TGCGCCAGCAGCCAAGTAGGGACTGGGGCCAACGTCCTGACTTTC.

This clonotype showed up many times. The V gene is TRBV15, the J gene TRBJ2-7; D possibly corresponds to TRBD1 (5 bases). The CDR3 covers 16 residues. V lost 4 bases to trimming and J lost 0 bases, with 16 bases between them. Germline lookup yields CDR1 LNHNV and CDR2 YYDKDF (reference sequence). The CDR3 region is CATSIPSGATSYEQYF. The CDR3 bases are TGTGCCACCAGCATCCCGAGTGGGGCTACCTCCTACGAGCAGTACTTC.

The chain recombines TRBV3-1 with TRBJ2-4, with D possibly matching TRBD2 (7 bases). Per germline, CDR1 LGHDT and CDR2 YNNKEL (reference sequence). The CDR3 contains 17 residues. Trimming removed 3 bases at V and 13 bases at J, with 28 bases between. CDR3 DNA sequence: TGTGCCAGCAGCCACCAGAGGGGGGGCGGTTATTCCAATGAGCAGTACTTC. Encoded protein: CASSHQRGGGYSNEQYF.

The table lists this clonotype with a count of one. V usage is TRBV2 and J usage is TRBJ1-1; D perhaps matches TRBD1 (5 bases). The CDR3 runs 13 residues. Germline CDR1 and CDR2: SNHLY and FYNNEI. The V end lost 6 bases, the J end lost 10 bases, and 18 bases lay between the germline ends. The CDR3 nucleotides read TGTGCCAGCAGGTCACATGGGGACTCAACAGCTTTCTTT. It specifies CASRSHGDSTAFF.

There are a few counts of this clonotype. The gene calls are TRBV7-2 and TRBJ1-2; no firm D call. Germline assignment: CDR1 SGHTA and CDR2 FQGNSA. V lost 5 bases and J lost 6, with 16 bases in between. This CDR3 spans 14 amino acids. The CDR3 sequence: CASSPSEVLNGYTF. The DNA for the CDR3 is TGTGCCAGCAGCCCGAGTGAGGTTCTAAATGGCTACACCTTC.